This entry describes one T cell receptor beta chain. This specimen comes from a study of blood T cell repertoires in COVID-19. At the level of the study: Sites in the United States, Italy and Spain provided acute and convalescent COVID-19 samples. PBMCs, B-cell-depleted T cells, or T cells provided the cDNA or gDNA that made up the material.

Germline lookup yields CDR1 SGHVS and CDR2 FNYEAQ. The CDR3 is 15 amino acids. Trimming cost V 3 bases and J 3 bases; bases outside gene matches: 6. Per the original data handling: It was from reference gene primer amplification that nucleated cell counts were estimated. This table comes from immunoSEQ multiplex PCR, and its TCRdb copy is limited to in-frame clones, with some not included. V and J calls and clone size are copied from that table; D and trimming were computed from the DNA. The sample comprises over 85,000 clones, around 90% of which are singletons, and 4.5% to 5.5% rests with the top ten.

The chain is built from TRBV7-6 and TRBJ2-3; TRBD1 agrees at 7 bases. The source of this sequence is a man aged 40-55 years with acute or convalescent COVID-19. The sequencing sample was made of peripheral blood. The CDR3 loop is CASSLTGRWTDTQYF. CDR3 sequence (DNA): TGTGCCAGCAGCTTGACAGGGAGATGGACAGATACGCAGTATTTT. Full variable domain (outside the CDR3, taken from reference TRBV7-6 and TRBJ2-3): GAGVSQSPRYKVTKRGQDVALRCDPISGHVSLYWYRQALGQGPEFLTYFNYEAQQDKSGLPNDRFSAERPEGSISTLTIQRTEQRDSAMYRCASSLTGRWTDTQYFGPGTRLTVL.